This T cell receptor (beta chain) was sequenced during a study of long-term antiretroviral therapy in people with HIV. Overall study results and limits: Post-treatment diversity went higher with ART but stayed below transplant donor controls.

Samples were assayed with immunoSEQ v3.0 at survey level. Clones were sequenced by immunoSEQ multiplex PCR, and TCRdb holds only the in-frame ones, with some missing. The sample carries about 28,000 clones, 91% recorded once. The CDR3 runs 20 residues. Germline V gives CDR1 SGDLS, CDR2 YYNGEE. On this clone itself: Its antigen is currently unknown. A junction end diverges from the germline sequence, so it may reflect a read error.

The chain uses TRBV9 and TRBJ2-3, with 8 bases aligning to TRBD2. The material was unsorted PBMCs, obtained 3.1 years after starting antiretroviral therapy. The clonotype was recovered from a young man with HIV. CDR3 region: CASSPRGFAPGLASRDTQYF. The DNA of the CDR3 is TGTGCCAGCAGCCCAAGAGGGTTCGCGCCCGGACTAGCAAGCAGAGATACGCAGTATTTT.